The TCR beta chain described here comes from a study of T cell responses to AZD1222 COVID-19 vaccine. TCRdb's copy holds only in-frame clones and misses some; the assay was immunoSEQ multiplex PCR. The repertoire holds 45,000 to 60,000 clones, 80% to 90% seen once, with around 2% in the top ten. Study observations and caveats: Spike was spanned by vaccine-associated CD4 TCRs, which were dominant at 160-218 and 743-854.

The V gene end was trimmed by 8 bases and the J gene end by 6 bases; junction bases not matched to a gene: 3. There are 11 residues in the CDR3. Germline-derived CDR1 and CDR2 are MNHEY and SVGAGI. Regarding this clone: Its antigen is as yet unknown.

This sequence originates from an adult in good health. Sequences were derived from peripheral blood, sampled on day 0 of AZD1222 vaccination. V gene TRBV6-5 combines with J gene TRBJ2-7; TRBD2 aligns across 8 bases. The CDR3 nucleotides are TGTGCCAGCGCCCGGGAGGGCGAGCAGTACTTC. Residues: CASAREGEQYF.